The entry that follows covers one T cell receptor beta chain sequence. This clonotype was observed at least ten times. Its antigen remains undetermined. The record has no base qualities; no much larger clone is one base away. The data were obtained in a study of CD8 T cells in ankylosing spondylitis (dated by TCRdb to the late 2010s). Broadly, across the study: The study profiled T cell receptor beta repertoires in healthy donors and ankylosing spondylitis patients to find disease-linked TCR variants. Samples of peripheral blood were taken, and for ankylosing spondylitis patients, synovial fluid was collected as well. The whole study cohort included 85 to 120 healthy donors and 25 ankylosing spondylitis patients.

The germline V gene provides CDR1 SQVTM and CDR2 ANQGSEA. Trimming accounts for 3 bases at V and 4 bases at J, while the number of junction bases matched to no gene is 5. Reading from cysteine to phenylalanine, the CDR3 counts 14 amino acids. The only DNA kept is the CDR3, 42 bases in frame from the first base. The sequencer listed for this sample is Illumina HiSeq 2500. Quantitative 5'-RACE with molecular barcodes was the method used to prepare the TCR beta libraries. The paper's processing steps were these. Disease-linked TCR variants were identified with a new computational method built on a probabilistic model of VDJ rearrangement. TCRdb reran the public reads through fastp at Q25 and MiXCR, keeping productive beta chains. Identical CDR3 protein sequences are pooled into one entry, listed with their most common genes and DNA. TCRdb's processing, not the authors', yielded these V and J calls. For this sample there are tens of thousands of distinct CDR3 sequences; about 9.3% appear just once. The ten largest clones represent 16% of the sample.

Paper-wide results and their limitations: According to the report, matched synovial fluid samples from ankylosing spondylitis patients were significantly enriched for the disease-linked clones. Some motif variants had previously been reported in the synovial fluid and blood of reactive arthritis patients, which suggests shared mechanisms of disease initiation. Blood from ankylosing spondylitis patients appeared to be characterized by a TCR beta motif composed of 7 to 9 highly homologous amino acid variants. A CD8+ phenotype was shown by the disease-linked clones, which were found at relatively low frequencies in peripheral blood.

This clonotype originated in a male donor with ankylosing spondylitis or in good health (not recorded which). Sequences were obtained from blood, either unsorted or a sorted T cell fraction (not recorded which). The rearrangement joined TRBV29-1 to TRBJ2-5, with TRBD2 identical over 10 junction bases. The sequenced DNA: TGCAGCGTTGACCGGACTAGCGGTAGAGAGACCCAGTACTTC. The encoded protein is CSVDRTSGRETQYF.